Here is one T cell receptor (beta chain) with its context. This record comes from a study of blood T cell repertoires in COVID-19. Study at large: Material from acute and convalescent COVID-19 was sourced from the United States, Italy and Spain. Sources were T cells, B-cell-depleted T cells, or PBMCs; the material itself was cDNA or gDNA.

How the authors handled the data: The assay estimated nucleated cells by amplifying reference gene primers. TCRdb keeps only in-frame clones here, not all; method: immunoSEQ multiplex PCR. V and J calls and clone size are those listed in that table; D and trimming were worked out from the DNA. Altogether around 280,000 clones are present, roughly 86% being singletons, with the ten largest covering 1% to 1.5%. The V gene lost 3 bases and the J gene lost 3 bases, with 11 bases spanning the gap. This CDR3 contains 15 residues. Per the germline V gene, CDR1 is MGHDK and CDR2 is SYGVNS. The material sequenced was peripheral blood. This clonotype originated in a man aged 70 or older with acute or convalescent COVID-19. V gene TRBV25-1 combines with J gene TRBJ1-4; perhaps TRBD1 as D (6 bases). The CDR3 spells CASSDLQGSNEKLFF. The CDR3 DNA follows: TGTGCCAGCAGTGACTTACAGGGTTCTAATGAAAAACTGTTTTTT.